The 15 T cell receptor beta chains given below trace back to one sample, sequenced in a study of T cell changes during pregnancy in multiple sclerosis. Assay: immunoSEQ multiplex PCR; the TCRdb copy retains only in-frame clones and omits some. This table has roughly 18,000 clones, around 90% appearing once. Sample: CD8+ T cells from peripheral blood mononuclear cells, taken after pregnancy. These receptors all stem from a female donor in good health, enrolled as a control in a pregnancy study.

This chain uses TRBV9 with TRBJ2-1; 11 bases are a match to TRBD2. The CDR3 loop spans 19 amino acids. Germline V gene data show CDR1 as SGDLS and CDR2 as YYNGEE. The ends lost 0 bases at V and 0 bases at J; junction bases unmatched: 8. The CDR3: CASSVGLAGGGRSYNEQFF. CDR3 DNA: TGTGCCAGCAGCGTAGGGCTAGCGGGGGGCGGACGCTCCTACAATGAGCAGTTCTTC.

The chain couples TRBV4-2 to TRBJ2-7, with 9 bases that match TRBD2. Per germline, CDR1 LGHNA and CDR2 YNFKEQ. Germline trimming cut 0 bases from V and 4 bases from J; bases unmatched to any gene: 7. The CDR3 has 16 amino acids. The CDR3 region is CASSQDQRGETYEQYF. CDR3 DNA sequence: TGTGCCAGCAGCCAAGATCAGCGGGGGGAAACATACGAGCAGTACTTC.

CDR3 protein: CASSLQGNQPQHF. The CDR3 DNA is TGCGCCAGCAGCTTACAGGGGAATCAGCCCCAGCATTTT. The genes are TRBV5-1 and TRBJ1-5; TRBD1 aligns across 7 bases. V was pared by 2 bases and J by 4 bases, with 0 bases of the junction left unmatched. Germline CDR1 is SGHRS and CDR2 is YFSETQ. The CDR3 sequence is 13 residues long.

The rearrangement joins TRBV5-6 to TRBJ1-1; no reliable D call. Germline CDR1 and CDR2: SGHDT and YYEEEE. CDR3 length: 13 residues. Trimming removed 3 bases at V and 1 base at J, with 7 bases between. CDR3 nucleotides: TGTGCCAGCAGCTCGGCGGGGAACACTGAAGCTTTCTTT. It yields the protein CASSSAGNTEAFF.

This chain joins TRBV19 and TRBJ1-1; 10 bases map to TRBD1. The CDR3 has 16 amino acids. CDR1 and CDR2 (germline): LNHDA, SQIVND (reference sequence). J was trimmed by 1 base and V by 6 bases; bases with no gene match: 8. The CDR3 region has the DNA TGTGCCAGTAGCGATGGGACAGGGGTGCGGAACACTGAAGCTTTCTTT. Translation gives CASSDGTGVRNTEAFF.

The V call is TRBV19, the J call TRBJ2-7; D possibly corresponds to TRBD2 (6 bases). From germline, CDR1 is LNHDA and CDR2 SQIVND (reference sequence). This CDR3 has 16 residues. Trimming took 5 bases from V and 3 from J, leaving 20 bases between them. CDR3 residues: CASSPRGPNGVYEQYF. CDR3 nucleotide sequence: TGTGCCAGTAGTCCGCGGGGACCAAATGGAGTCTACGAGCAGTACTTC.

CDR3 coding DNA: TGTGCCAGTGATGACAGGGGGATGACTGAAGCTTTCTTT. This gives the protein CASDDRGMTEAFF. The V call is TRBV19, the J call TRBJ1-1; 9 bases map to TRBD1. This CDR3 has 13 residues. The junction had 6 bases not matched to a gene; V was cut back by 8 bases and J by 5 bases. CDR1 and CDR2 from the germline V gene are LNHDA and SQIVND (reference sequence).

The rearrangement uses TRBV9 and TRBJ2-2; 7 nucleotides line up with TRBD2. The germline CDR1 and CDR2 sequences are SGDLS and YYNGEE. Trimming cost V 0 bases and J 5 bases; bases outside gene matches: 7. This CDR3 is 16 amino acids long. CDR3 bases: TGTGCCAGCAGCGTAGCGTCTAGCGGCGATACCGGGGAGCTGTTTTTT. It is translated as CASSVASSGDTGELFF. Combining the CDR3 with reference TRBV9 and TRBJ2-2 gives the whole variable domain DSGVTQTPKHLITATGQRVTLRCSPRSGDLSVYWYQQSLDQGLQFLIQYYNGEERAKGNILERFSAQQFPDLHSELNLSSLELGDSALYFCASSVASSGDTGELFFGEGSRLTVL.

This sequence joins TRBV10-3 and TRBJ2-5, with TRBD2 matching 9 bases. CDR3 length: 15 amino acids. Germline lookup yields CDR1 ENHRY and CDR2 SYGVKD. V gave up 0 bases and J gave up 4 bases; unmatched junction bases: 3. The CDR3 protein is CAISESKLAGETQYF. The CDR3 DNA is TGTGCCATCAGTGAGTCGAAACTAGCGGGAGAGACCCAGTACTTC.

The gene calls are TRBV6-1 and TRBJ1-2; TRBD1 is a possible D gene (6 bases). The CDR3 sequence is 14 residues long. Germline CDR1 reads MNHNS; CDR2 reads SASEGT. With 3 bases removed from V and 10 bases from J, the gap between germline ends came to 18 bases. The CDR3: CASSEAGQIGDYTF. The CDR3 DNA reads as TGTGCCAGCAGTGAGGCCGGACAGATAGGCGACTACACCTTC.

The gene calls are TRBV9 and TRBJ2-5; a possible D gene is TRBD1 (5 bases). V lost 0 bases, J lost 1 base, and 16 bases lay in between. The CDR3 covers 17 residues. Germline V gives CDR1 SGDLS, CDR2 YYNGEE. The chain's CDR3 is CASSVEGSFGVQETQYF. Here the CDR3 DNA reads TGTGCCAGCAGCGTAGAGGGGTCATTTGGCGTCCAAGAGACCCAGTACTTC.

V gene TRBV7-7 combines with J gene TRBJ2-5; no clear D. Trimming cost V 5 bases and J 5 bases, with 12 bases left between them. Germline assignment: CDR1 SSHAT and CDR2 FNYEAQ (reference sequence). The CDR3 has 13 amino acids. The CDR3 loop is CASSNGGAETQYF. For the CDR3, the DNA is TGTGCCAGCAGCAATGGCGGAGCGGAGACCCAGTACTTC.

The chain is built from TRBV14 and TRBJ1-1; the D gene is possibly TRBD1 (5 bases). Trimming shortened V by 0 bases and J by 1 base, and 12 bases separated the two germline ends. Per the germline V gene, CDR1 is SGHDN and CDR2 is FVKESK. The CDR3 contains 16 residues. This chain's CDR3 is CASSQDLGAANTEAFF. The CDR3 DNA is TGTGCCAGCAGCCAAGATCTAGGGGCGGCGAACACTGAAGCTTTCTTT.

J is TRBJ1-2 and V is TRBV9; D may be TRBD1 (5 bases). V lost 4 bases, J lost 4 bases, and 17 bases lay in between. The CDR3 has 15 amino acids. Germline-derived CDR1 and CDR2 are SGDLS and YYNGEE. CDR3 sequence reads: CASSPGGGTLYGYTF. DNA for the CDR3: TGTGCCAGCAGCCCTGGGGGGGGGACCCTCTATGGCTACACCTTC.

The chain carries TRBV19 and TRBJ1-1; D unresolved. Germline CDR1 is LNHDA and CDR2 is SQIVND (reference sequence). This CDR3 region has 17 residues. V was cut by 2 bases and J by 0 bases, with 16 bases left in between. This chain's CDR3 is CASSIRGGSYMNTEAFF. The CDR3 DNA reads TGTGCCAGTAGTATAAGAGGCGGCAGTTACATGAACACTGAAGCTTTCTTT.